The T cell receptor (beta chain) described here comes from a study of blood T cells in healthy people across ages. Germline CDR1 MNHEY, CDR2 SVGAGI. The V end lost 0 bases, the J end lost 4 bases, and 16 bases lay between the germline ends. The CDR3 sequence is 17 residues long. Each sample used at least 6 million PBMCs. A J-beta primer mix and a sample-barcoded 5' primer were used in a second PCR of about 6 to 12 cycles. TCRdb fed the 5' RACE reads into MiXCR, producing one record per CDR3 protein. The table includes about 1.8 million distinct CDR3 sequences, 49% detected once. This clonotype was observed a few times.

The receptor was isolated from a woman in her thirties or forties in good health. J is TRBJ2-4 and V is TRBV6-5; tentatively, D is TRBD1 or TRBD2 (7 bases each). The sequencing input was blood. CDR3 coding DNA: TGTGCCAGCAGTTACTCGAGGCCAGGGGGGGATAAAAACATTCAGTACTTC. It is translated as CASSYSRPGGDKNIQYF.